What follows are 32 T cell receptor beta chains derived from one specimen sequenced in a study of cytomegalovirus exposure and HLA in healthy donors. The primer mix had 60 Vbeta and 13 Jbeta primers. Measured with immunoSEQ multiplex PCR; TCRdb has only the in-frame clones, and not every one. The sample records nearly 110,000 clones, more than 70% being singletons. Sequencing was performed on PBMCs. These TCRs come from a man aged 40-49 years in good health and CMV-seronegative.

This chain joins TRBV29-1 and TRBJ2-3, with 9 bases matching TRBD1. V lost 7 bases, J lost 6 bases, and 5 bases stayed unmatched. The CDR3 is 12 amino acids. Per germline, CDR1 SQVTM and CDR2 ANQGSEA. DNA of the CDR3: TGCAGCGCCGGGACAGGGACCGATACGCAGTATTTT. Encoded protein: CSAGTGTDTQYF.

The J gene is TRBJ1-6, the V gene TRBV5-5; TRBD1 agrees at 11 bases. V dropped 2 bases and J dropped 7; count of bases not matched to a gene: 5. The CDR3 totals 16 residues. CDR1 is SGHKS, CDR2 YYEKEE, per germline (reference sequence). The CDR3 sequence is CASSFGQGAKNSPLHF. Written as DNA, the CDR3 is TGTGCCAGCAGCTTTGGACAGGGGGCGAAAAATTCACCCCTCCACTTT.

This sequence joins TRBV7-2 and TRBJ1-1, with D maybe TRBD1 (6 bases). V lost 5 bases to trimming and J lost 0 bases, with 10 bases between them. The CDR3 length is 14 residues. Germline CDR1 is SGHTA and CDR2 is FQGNSA. Here the CDR3 reads CASSPGQLNTEAFF. CDR3 bases: TGTGCCAGCAGCCCCGGACAGCTGAACACTGAAGCTTTCTTT. The full variable domain, rest sourced from reference TRBV7-2 and TRBJ1-1, is GAGVSQSPSNKVTEKGKDVELRCDPISGHTALYWYRQSLGQGLEFLIYFQGNSAPDKSGLPSDRFSAERTGGSVSTLTIQRTQQEDSAVYLCASSPGQLNTEAFFGQGTRLTVV.

The CDR3 bases are TGTGCCAGCAGTCTTGGACAAACAACTAATGAAAAACTGTTTTTT. Protein sequence: CASSLGQTTNEKLFF. J is TRBJ1-4 and V is TRBV2, with a weak D call TRBD1 (5 bases). V was cut by 5 bases and J by 0 bases, with 10 bases left in between. Germline lookup yields CDR1 SNHLY and CDR2 FYNNEI. CDR3 length: 15 amino acids.

This clone was seen more than once but under ten times. The chain is built from TRBV2 and TRBJ2-1, with 8 nucleotides matching TRBD2. Trimming removed 8 bases from V and 3 bases from J; junction bases left unmatched: 6. The length of the CDR3 is 14 residues. Germline V gene data show CDR1 as SNHLY and CDR2 as FYNNEI. Here the CDR3 reads CASRAGVNYNEQFF. In nucleotides, the CDR3 is TGTGCCAGCCGAGCGGGGGTTAACTACAATGAGCAGTTCTTC.

The rearrangement links TRBV7-6 to TRBJ1-3; no firm D call. The CDR3 is 15 residues long. V was trimmed by 5 bases and J by 0 bases, leaving 11 bases between them. Germline CDR1 reads SGHVS; CDR2 reads FNYEAQ. DNA of the CDR3: TGTGCCAGCAGCGCTCCGGGGAGCTCTGGAAACACCATATATTTT. It is translated as CASSAPGSSGNTIYF.

CDR3 loop: CASSPRSFLQGMNTEAFF. The CDR3 bases are TGTGCCAGTAGTCCCCGTAGTTTCCTTCAGGGGATGAACACTGAAGCTTTCTTT. The chain has TRBV19 and TRBJ1-1, with TRBD1 as a possible D gene (6 bases). V shed 5 bases and J shed 0 bases, with 22 bases lying between them. CDR3 size: 18 residues. Germline CDR1 reads LNHDA; CDR2 reads SQIVND (reference sequence).

The chain carries TRBV9 and TRBJ1-1; D might be TRBD1 (6 bases). This CDR3 has 13 amino acids. Germline V gene data show CDR1 as SGDLS and CDR2 as YYNGEE. V lost 3 bases and J 3 bases, leaving 9 bases between the germline ends. CDR3: CASSAQGHTEAFF. The CDR3 DNA reads as TGTGCCAGCAGCGCACAGGGCCACACTGAAGCTTTCTTT.

The chain links TRBV11-2 to TRBJ2-6; no definite D call. The ends were cut back, 3 bases at V and 1 base at J, with 10 bases in the middle. From germline, CDR1 is SGHAT and CDR2 FQNNGV. This CDR3 has 16 amino acids. In DNA, the CDR3 is TGTGCCAGCAGCTTTCATTTCGGGTCTGGGGCCAACGTCCTGACTTTC. Translated, it gives CASSFHFGSGANVLTF.

This chain links TRBV4-1 with TRBJ2-5, with TRBD2 identical over 11 bases. CDR3 length equals 16 residues. With 1 base clipped from V and 1 base from J, the junction kept 2 bases outside the gene matches. CDR1 and CDR2 from the germline V gene are MGHRA and YSYEKL. CDR3 in amino acids: CASSQALAGGQETQYF. As DNA, the CDR3 is TGCGCCAGCAGCCAAGCCCTAGCGGGGGGCCAAGAGACCCAGTACTTC.

This rearrangement joins TRBV13 to TRBJ1-6, with 7 bases that match TRBD1. In germline, CDR1 is PRHDT, CDR2 FYEKMQ (reference sequence). After removal of 4 bases from V and 4 bases from J, the junction contained 4 bases not matched to a gene. The CDR3 covers 15 residues. The CDR3 here is CASSSPGQYNSPLHF. The CDR3 coding sequence is TGTGCCAGCAGCTCACCGGGACAGTATAATTCACCCCTCCACTTT.

This chain uses TRBV7-2 with TRBJ2-7, with 12 positions matching TRBD1. V trimming: 5 bases; J trimming: 6 bases; junction bases outside the gene matches: 8. In germline, CDR1 is SGHTA, CDR2 FQGNSA. CDR3 size: 15 residues. The CDR3: CASSPRDRGLGEQYF. CDR3 nucleotide sequence: TGTGCCAGCAGCCCAAGGGACAGGGGGCTCGGCGAGCAGTACTTC.

This clone has just one count. The chain couples TRBV13 to TRBJ2-3; 12 bases are shared with TRBD2. The CDR3 runs to 17 residues. The germline gives CDR1 PRHDT, CDR2 FYEKMQ (reference sequence). With V trimmed by 7 bases and J by 3 bases, 11 bases remained unmatched. CDR3 loop: CASTRRLAGANTDTQYF. CDR3 nucleotide sequence: TGTGCCAGCACCCGCCGACTAGCGGGGGCCAATACAGATACGCAGTATTTT.

V usage is TRBV5-6 and J usage is TRBJ1-4; D ambiguous. The CDR3 runs to 13 residues. Per the germline V gene, CDR1 is SGHDT and CDR2 is YYEEEE. V was shortened by 0 bases and J by 7 bases, with 7 bases between the two germline ends. CDR3: CASSLVLTEKLFF. CDR3 DNA sequence: TGTGCCAGCAGCTTGGTACTTACTGAAAAACTGTTTTTT. The complete variable domain, with remaining parts taken from reference TRBV5-6 and TRBJ1-4, reads DAGVTQSPTHLIKTRGQQVTLRCSPKSGHDTVSWYQQALGQGPQFIFQYYEEEERQRGNFPDRFSGHQFPNYSSELNVNALLLGDSALYLCASSLVLTEKLFFGSGTQLSVL.

The rearrangement links TRBV5-4 to TRBJ1-6; 7 nucleotides line up with TRBD1. V shed 3 bases, J shed 8 bases, and the junction held 5 bases outside the gene matches. The CDR3 is made up of 14 amino acids. Germline V gives CDR1 SGHNT, CDR2 YYREEE (reference sequence). For the CDR3, the DNA is TGTGCCAGCAGCTCCGGGACAGCTTATTCACCCCTCCACTTT. This sequence encodes CASSSGTAYSPLHF.

V is TRBV6-5 and J is TRBJ2-5; 9 bases fit TRBD1. From germline, CDR1 is MNHEY and CDR2 SVGAGI. With 5 bases clipped from V and 7 bases from J, the junction kept 11 bases outside the gene matches. The length of the CDR3 is 15 residues. Here the CDR3 DNA reads TGTGCCAGCAGTGTCCGGGACAGGGCTAAGGGGACCCAGTACTTC. Translation gives CASSVRDRAKGTQYF.

This chain uses TRBV9 with TRBJ1-1, with D possibly TRBD1 on 5 matching bases. The V end lost 2 bases, the J end lost 5 bases, and 13 bases lay between the germline ends. CDR3 size: 14 residues. Germline CDR1 and CDR2: SGDLS and YYNGEE. DNA for the CDR3: TGTGCCAGCAGCGTTAACCCGGGGGAAACTGAAGCTTTCTTT. The encoded protein is CASSVNPGETEAFF.

V is TRBV2 and J is TRBJ2-2, with 10 bases aligning to TRBD1. CDR3 size: 14 residues. J gave up 9 bases and V 8 bases, and 9 bases lay outside the gene matches. Germline V CDR1 and CDR2: SNHLY, FYNNEI. This CDR3 reads CASSRDRGVRELFF. The DNA for the CDR3 is TGTGCCAGCTCCAGGGACAGGGGAGTCCGGGAGCTGTTTTTT. Full variable domain (rest looked up from reference TRBV2 and TRBJ2-2): EPEVTQTPSHQVTQMGQEVILRCVPISNHLYFYWYRQILGQKVEFLVSFYNNEISEKSEIFDDQFSVERPDGSNFTLKIRSTKLEDSAMYFCASSRDRGVRELFFGEGSRLTVL.

V is TRBV2 and J is TRBJ2-7, with no clear D. Germline values: CDR1 SNHLY, CDR2 FYNNEI. There are 13 residues in the CDR3. The V end lost 2 bases, the J end lost 2 bases, and 7 bases lay between the germline ends. Here the CDR3 reads CASSESVAYEQYF. CDR3 sequence (DNA): TGTGCCAGCAGTGAATCGGTCGCCTACGAGCAGTACTTC.

This clone was seen a single time. J is TRBJ1-2 and V is TRBV7-8; 11 bases agree with TRBD1. CDR1 and CDR2 from the germline V gene are SGHVS and FQNEAQ. Trimming removed 5 bases from V and 4 bases from J; junction bases left unmatched: 3. The CDR3 is 14 amino acids. The CDR3 sequence is CASSRGQGGYGYTF. Here the CDR3 DNA reads TGTGCCAGCAGCAGGGGACAGGGGGGCTATGGCTACACCTTC. Full variable domain (outside the CDR3, taken from reference TRBV7-8 and TRBJ1-2): GAGVSQSPRYKVAKRGQDVALRCDPISGHVSLFWYQQALGQGPEFLTYFQNEAQLDKSGLPSDRFFAERPEGSVSTLKIQRTQQEDSAVYLCASSRGQGGYGYTFGSGTRLTVV.

CDR3: CASTFGPGLQYF. The CDR3 DNA sequence: TGTGCCAGCACCTTTGGCCCGGGGTTGCAGTATTTT. V gene TRBV7-9 combines with J gene TRBJ2-3, with D perhaps TRBD2 (5 bases). The CDR3 is made up of 12 amino acids. The germline CDR1 and CDR2 sequences are SEHNR and FQNEAQ (reference sequence). V dropped 7 bases and J dropped 11 bases, with 16 bases sitting between them.

CDR3 sequence: CASSPTGPGNGYTF. The CDR3 DNA reads TGCGCCAGCAGCCCTACCGGTCCAGGGAATGGCTACACCTTC. The V gene is TRBV5-1, the J gene TRBJ1-2; D is possibly TRBD1 (5 bases). CDR3 size: 14 residues. Per the germline V gene, CDR1 is SGHRS and CDR2 is YFSETQ. Trimming left V 4 bases short and J 6 bases short, with 16 bases between.

V and J are TRBV19 and TRBJ2-2, with 7 nucleotides matching TRBD1. Losses at the gene ends were 0 bases for V and 2 bases for J; bases not matched to a gene: 3. Germline assignment: CDR1 LNHDA and CDR2 SQIVND (reference sequence). The CDR3 has 16 amino acids. The CDR3 nucleotides read TGTGCCAGTAGTATAGAGAGGACAGGAAACACCGGGGAGCTGTTTTTT. Its translation: CASSIERTGNTGELFF.

This clone has more than one count but fewer than ten. CDR3 nucleotide sequence: TGTGCCACCAGCAGAAGTACAGGGCCCCAAGGGACTGAAGCTTTCTTT. It yields the protein CATSRSTGPQGTEAFF. This chain links TRBV15 with TRBJ1-1; maybe TRBD1 (6 bases). Trimming removed 2 bases from V and 5 bases from J, with 18 bases in between. CDR1 LNHNV and CDR2 YYDKDF come from the germline V gene (reference sequence). The CDR3 has 16 amino acids.

V usage is TRBV19 and J usage is TRBJ2-1; 10 nucleotides agree with TRBD1. Unmatched junction bases numbered 6, after V lost 9 bases and J lost 4 bases. CDR1 and CDR2 (germline): LNHDA, SQIVND (reference sequence). CDR3 length: 14 residues. The CDR3 bases are TGTGCCAGGACAGACAGGGGGCTATACAATGAGCAGTTCTTC. Translation: CARTDRGLYNEQFF.

CDR3 residues: CATSRRGGQADTQYF. CDR3 in DNA: TGTGCCACCAGCAGGCGCGGGGGGCAGGCAGATACGCAGTATTTT. The chain carries TRBV15 and TRBJ2-3, with 8 bases matching TRBD2. The CDR3 length is 15 residues. J gave up 4 bases and V 3 bases, and 6 bases lay outside the gene matches. Germline CDR1 reads LNHNV; CDR2 reads YYDKDF (reference sequence).

J is TRBJ2-2 and V is TRBV5-1; the D gene is possibly TRBD2 (5 bases). The V end was cut by 3 bases, the J end by 0 bases, with 9 bases between. CDR3 length: 15 amino acids. Germline-derived CDR1 and CDR2 are SGHRS and YFSETQ. The DNA for the CDR3 is TGCGCCAGCAGCTCCGGACTGACGAACACCGGGGAGCTGTTTTTT. Amino acids: CASSSGLTNTGELFF.

The chain couples TRBV19 to TRBJ1-2; 8 bases are shared with TRBD1. CDR1 LNHDA and CDR2 SQIVND come from the germline V gene (reference sequence). The V segment lost 4 bases and the J segment 4 bases; nucleotides outside the gene matches: 8. The CDR3 sequence is 15 residues long. In DNA, the CDR3 is TGTGCCAGTAGTAACGGACAGGGACCCCCCTATGGCTACACCTTC. It encodes CASSNGQGPPYGYTF.

The rearrangement uses TRBV6-1 and TRBJ2-7, with 8 bases aligning to TRBD2. The CDR3 spans 13 residues. Germline lookup yields CDR1 MNHNS and CDR2 SASEGT. The V gene end was trimmed by 6 bases and the J gene end by 2 bases; junction bases not matched to a gene: 3. The CDR3 DNA sequence: TGTGCCAGCAGGTATAGCGGGACCTACGAGCAGTACTTC. Amino acids: CASRYSGTYEQYF.

The chain has TRBV4-1 and TRBJ2-5, with a possible D match to TRBD1 (6 bases). Looked up from germline, CDR1 is MGHRA and CDR2 is YSYEKL. The CDR3 has 15 residues. With 4 bases removed from V and 4 bases from J, the gap between germline ends came to 16 bases. DNA of the CDR3: TGCGCCAGCAGCCCTCACGGGACACCTTTAGAGACCCAGTACTTC. Amino acid sequence: CASSPHGTPLETQYF.

The CDR3 DNA is TGTGCCAGTAGTATTCCCGCGGGCCCGGGGGGCTACGAGCAGTACTTC. Its protein product is CASSIPAGPGGYEQYF. This chain links TRBV19 with TRBJ2-7; 7 bases align to TRBD2. Germline V lookup: CDR1 LNHDA, CDR2 SQIVND (reference sequence). This CDR3 region has 16 residues. Trimming removed 3 bases from V and 3 bases from J; junction bases left unmatched: 11.

V is TRBV11-2 and J is TRBJ1-1, with D perhaps TRBD1 (6 bases). Germline V gives CDR1 SGHAT, CDR2 FQNNGV. Trimming removed 5 bases at V and 2 bases at J, with 15 bases between. The CDR3 is made up of 15 amino acids. The CDR3 loop reads CASSTLTGSNTEAFF. CDR3 bases: TGTGCCAGCAGCACCTTGACAGGTTCCAACACTGAAGCTTTCTTT.